One sample yielded the 30 T cell receptor beta chains listed below, sequenced in a study of T cell changes during pregnancy in multiple sclerosis (dated by TCRdb to between 2017 and 2020). The method was the immunoSEQ multiplex PCR assay. Held by TCRdb, this immuneACCESS table contains in-frame sequences only and omits some clones. Under half of the omission traces to an unresolved V gene where checked; the cause of the rest is unknown. For this sample there are 50,000 or so clones; over 90% appear just once. The ten largest account for around 0.29% of the sample. Sequences were derived from CD4+ T cells from peripheral blood mononuclear cells, sampled in the second trimester of pregnancy. The source is a female donor with multiple sclerosis, enrolled in a pregnancy study.

V gene TRBV5-5 combines with J gene TRBJ1-4; D is ambiguous. V dropped 0 bases and J dropped 8 bases, with 11 bases sitting between them. CDR1 is SGHKS, CDR2 YYEKEE, per germline (reference sequence). CDR3 length equals 14 residues. The CDR3 region is CASSLVAVWEKLFF. CDR3 DNA sequence: TGTGCCAGCAGCTTGGTGGCCGTTTGGGAAAAACTGTTTTTT.

This clone was found once. V and J are TRBV5-5 and TRBJ2-3; TRBD2 is a possible D gene (6 bases). This CDR3 has 16 residues. V lost 4 bases to trimming and J lost 2 bases, with 17 bases between them. The germline CDR1 and CDR2 sequences are SGHKS and YYEKEE (reference sequence). CDR3 sequence reads: CASSLPGTPVTDTQYF. The CDR3 DNA follows: TGTGCCAGCAGCCTTCCCGGGACTCCGGTCACAGATACGCAGTATTTT.

The chain couples TRBV21-1 to TRBJ2-1; TRBD2 was called by the table and not checked on the DNA. TRBV21-1 is a known pseudogene. The CDR3 is 14 amino acids. As DNA, the CDR3 is TGTGCCAGCAGCAAGCGGGGGGCCTACAATGAGCAGTTCTTC. This translates into CASSKRGAYNEQFF.

CDR3 nucleotides: TGTGCCTGGAGTGTAATTTCGTTTGGCTACACCTTC. Its translation: CAWSVISFGYTF. J is TRBJ1-2 and V is TRBV30; D gene uncertain. Germline loops: CDR1 GTSNPN, CDR2 SVGIG (reference sequence). The CDR3 is 12 amino acids. Trimming took off 0 bases at V and 7 bases at J, with 9 bases between the two ends.

This chain uses TRBV11-2 with TRBJ1-1; D ambiguous. Germline CDR1 reads SGHAT; CDR2 reads FQNNGV. V lost 5 bases and J lost 1, with 11 bases in between. The CDR3 has 14 amino acids. CDR3: CASSHFRENTEAFF. For the CDR3, the DNA is TGTGCCAGCAGCCACTTCCGGGAGAACACTGAAGCTTTCTTT.

The rearrangement links TRBV4-1 to TRBJ1-6; TRBD1 is a possible D gene (5 bases). There are 15 residues in the CDR3. V was cut by 2 bases and J by 4 bases, with 9 bases left in between. Germline V lookup: CDR1 MGHRA, CDR2 YSYEKL. CDR3 region: CASSQRTLYNSPLHF. In DNA form, the CDR3 reads TGCGCCAGCAGCCAAAGGACATTATATAATTCACCCCTCCACTTT.

The rearrangement joins TRBV9 to TRBJ1-1; 8 nucleotides align to TRBD1. The V gene's germline CDR1 is SGDLS and CDR2 YYNGEE. V was clipped by 5 bases and J by 6 bases; unmatched bases: 9. This CDR3 is 14 amino acids long. CDR3 bases: TGTGCCAGCAGGACAGGGGAACATATGTCTGAAGCTTTCTTT. Translating gives CASRTGEHMSEAFF. The whole variable domain, remainder taken from reference TRBV9 and TRBJ1-1, is DSGVTQTPKHLITATGQRVTLRCSPRSGDLSVYWYQQSLDQGLQFLIQYYNGEERAKGNILERFSAQQFPDLHSELNLSSLELGDSALYFCASRTGEHMSEAFFGQGTRLTVV.

The chain employs TRBV10-3 and TRBJ2-5, with 8 bases aligning to TRBD1. This CDR3 region has 15 residues. From germline, CDR1 is ENHRY and CDR2 SYGVKD. The ends lost 4 bases at V and 5 bases at J; junction bases unmatched: 9. CDR3 protein: CAISGDRQGTETQYF. The CDR3, as DNA: TGTGCCATCAGTGGAGATAGACAGGGGACGGAGACCCAGTACTTC.

Points on this clone: The junction shows a germline mismatch at one end, possibly a read error. CDR3 nucleotide sequence: TGTGCCAGCGGGTGGGGGACTAGCGGGGGTACATTT. This codes for CASGWGTSGGTF. This chain connects TRBV2 to TRBJ2-3; 14 bases agree with TRBD2. Germline V lookup: CDR1 SNHLY, CDR2 FYNNEI. CDR3 size: 12 residues.

V and J are TRBV2 and TRBJ1-2; 8 nucleotides agree with TRBD1. The CDR3 is 14 amino acids. The V and J ends lost 8 bases and 8 bases, in that order; junction bases with no gene match: 13. From germline, CDR1 is SNHLY and CDR2 FYNNEI. CDR3 in DNA: TGTGCCAGCCAAGATCGGACAGGGCCTATGGGCTACACCTTC. This gives the protein CASQDRTGPMGYTF.

The chain recombines TRBV19 with TRBJ1-5, with D tentatively TRBD1 (5 bases). The CDR3 loop spans 15 amino acids. V lost 6 bases and J 5 bases, leaving 17 bases between the germline ends. The V gene's germline CDR1 is LNHDA and CDR2 SQIVND (reference sequence). CDR3 nucleotides: TGTGCCAGTAGGGCGGGGACTTCTCGGGATCAGCCCCAGCATTTT. Amino acid sequence: CASRAGTSRDQPQHF.

V is TRBV7-2 and J is TRBJ2-3; D is perhaps TRBD2 (6 bases). CDR1 and CDR2 (germline): SGHTA, FQGNSA. CDR3 size: 15 residues. Trimming stripped 4 bases from V and 2 bases from J, with 13 bases between. CDR3: CASSSRTTTTDTQYF. The CDR3 DNA is TGTGCCAGCAGCTCGAGGACTACTACCACAGATACGCAGTATTTT. Using reference TRBV7-2 and TRBJ2-3 for the parts outside the CDR3, the full variable domain is GAGVSQSPSNKVTEKGKDVELRCDPISGHTALYWYRQSLGQGLEFLIYFQGNSAPDKSGLPSDRFSAERTGGSVSTLTIQRTQQEDSAVYLCASSSRTTTTDTQYFGPGTRLTVL.

This chain joins TRBV5-1 and TRBJ1-1, with 7 positions matching TRBD1. Per the germline V gene, CDR1 is SGHRS and CDR2 is YFSETQ. This CDR3 has 16 residues. V trimming: 6 bases; J trimming: 3 bases; junction bases outside the gene matches: 14. The CDR3 region has the DNA TGCGCCAGCACCCACCCTCAACCGGGACAGCACACTGAAGCTTTCTTT. Encoded protein: CASTHPQPGQHTEAFF.

The genes are TRBV6-5 and TRBJ2-3, with 10 nucleotides matching TRBD2. V was pared by 7 bases and J by 8 bases, with 6 bases of the junction left unmatched. Germline V gene lookup returns CDR1 MNHEY and CDR2 SVGAGI. The CDR3 totals 13 residues. The CDR3 loop reads CASTTAGGGTQYF. The DNA for the CDR3 is TGTGCCAGCACCACAGCGGGGGGGGGTACGCAGTATTTT.

CDR3 in DNA: TGTGCCAGCAGCTTCCGCGGGGGGCCCTCCGATACGCAGTATTTT. Translation: CASSFRGGPSDTQYF. The chain links TRBV5-5 to TRBJ2-3; 8 positions agree with TRBD2. CDR1 and CDR2 (germline): SGHKS, YYEKEE (reference sequence). The CDR3 sequence is 15 residues long. V was clipped by 2 bases and J by 6 bases; unmatched bases: 8.

The chain has TRBV2 and TRBJ1-3; 11 bases map to TRBD1. CDR1 is SNHLY and CDR2 is FYNNEI in the germline V gene. Trimming took 6 bases from V and 3 from J; bases not matched to a gene: 1. This CDR3 has 14 amino acids. The CDR3 DNA reads as TGTGCCAGCAGGGACAGGGGGCTTGGAAACACCATATATTTT. It is translated as CASRDRGLGNTIYF.

The chain joins TRBV7-8 to TRBJ2-3, with 12 bases identical to TRBD2. This CDR3 is 22 amino acids long. Germline CDR1 SGHVS, CDR2 FQNEAQ. V dropped 2 bases and J dropped 0; count of bases not matched to a gene: 18. CDR3 in amino acids: CASSLRGSLAGGLTKSTDTQYF. The DNA for the CDR3 is TGTGCCAGCAGCTTAAGGGGCTCACTAGCGGGGGGACTTACAAAAAGCACAGATACGCAGTATTTT.

The chain carries TRBV7-2 and TRBJ1-1, with D perhaps matching TRBD1 (5 bases). Per the germline V gene, CDR1 is SGHTA and CDR2 is FQGNSA. Trimming cost V 1 base and J 6 bases, with 12 bases left between them. CDR3 length equals 14 residues. This CDR3 reads CASSLEGTGAEAFF. The CDR3 DNA follows: TGTGCCAGCAGCTTAGAGGGTACGGGGGCTGAAGCTTTCTTT.

This chain connects TRBV7-9 to TRBJ2-1; a weak D match, TRBD2 (6 bases). V lost 0 bases to trimming and J lost 6 bases, with 12 bases between them. This CDR3 comprises 15 residues. Germline lookup yields CDR1 SEHNR and CDR2 FQNEAQ (reference sequence). CDR3 region: CASSLARRGSNEQFF. The CDR3 DNA reads TGTGCCAGCAGCTTAGCGCGGAGGGGAAGCAATGAGCAGTTCTTC.

The sample holds one count of this clone. The chain is built from TRBV30 and TRBJ2-5, with D possibly matching TRBD1 (6 bases). The CDR3 has 13 amino acids. V was cut by 3 bases and J by 10 bases, with 18 bases left in between. Looked up from germline, CDR1 is GTSNPN and CDR2 is SVGIG (reference sequence). Here the CDR3 DNA reads TGTGCCTGGAGGGGTACAGGGAACTCGGACCAGTACTTC. It yields the protein CAWRGTGNSDQYF.

V and J are TRBV4-1 and TRBJ2-1; D is unclear. The CDR3 covers 12 residues. V lost 2 bases to trimming and J lost 6 bases, with 5 bases between them. Germline V gives CDR1 MGHRA, CDR2 YSYEKL. CDR3: CASSQNSNEQFF. Here the CDR3 DNA reads TGCGCCAGCAGCCAAAACAGCAATGAGCAGTTCTTC.

This chain uses TRBV5-6 with TRBJ2-3; TRBD2 aligns across 9 bases. V lost 5 bases and J lost 6; bases outside the gene matches: 16. The V gene's germline CDR1 is SGHDT and CDR2 YYEEEE. CDR3 length equals 17 residues. Here the CDR3 DNA reads TGTGCCAGCAGGCGACTAGGTAGCGGGGGCCGCCGGGATACGCAGTATTTT. It yields the protein CASRRLGSGGRRDTQYF.

This clone was recorded only once. This rearrangement joins TRBV5-1 to TRBJ2-7, with 7 positions matching TRBD1. V dropped 1 base and J dropped 2; count of bases not matched to a gene: 6. Looked up from germline, CDR1 is SGHRS and CDR2 is YFSETQ. The CDR3 sequence is 15 residues long. DNA for the CDR3: TGCGCCAGCAGCTTGAGACAGGGTAGTGCCTACGAGCAGTACTTC. Its protein is CASSLRQGSAYEQYF.

This chain links TRBV19 with TRBJ1-3; TRBD1 is a possible D gene (5 bases). There are 16 residues in the CDR3. Germline assignment: CDR1 LNHDA and CDR2 SQIVND (reference sequence). V was trimmed by 7 bases and J by 0 bases, leaving 16 bases between them. The CDR3 loop is CASTTTVGASGNTIYF. The DNA of the CDR3 is TGTGCCAGTACCACAACCGTTGGGGCCTCTGGAAACACCATATATTTT.

The J gene is TRBJ1-1, the V gene TRBV18, with D perhaps matching TRBD1 (5 bases). The V gene lost 3 bases and the J gene lost 3 bases, with 14 bases spanning the gap. The CDR3 contains 15 residues. Germline-derived CDR1 and CDR2 are KGHSH and LQKENI. Written as DNA, the CDR3 is TGTGCCAGCTCACCTTTGACCGCGGGGGACACTGAAGCTTTCTTT. It yields the protein CASSPLTAGDTEAFF.

The chain combines TRBV5-4 with TRBJ2-4, with D possibly matching TRBD2 (6 bases). Germline lookup yields CDR1 SGHNT and CDR2 YYREEE (reference sequence). This CDR3 is 14 amino acids long. The V and J ends lost 2 bases and 8 bases respectively, with 14 bases between them. This CDR3 reads CASSLGTPGDIQYF. The CDR3 coding sequence is TGTGCCAGCAGCTTAGGGACTCCGGGGGACATTCAGTACTTC.

Of note for this clone: The junction differs from germline at one of its ends, possibly a read error. DNA for the CDR3: TGTGCCATCAGTGAGAGACAAGTCTTT. Translation: CAISERQVF. The chain joins TRBV10-3 to TRBJ1-1; D is undetermined. The CDR3 length is 9 residues. The V gene's germline CDR1 is ENHRY and CDR2 SYGVKD.

As concerns this clone: Its ends do not fully match the called genes, so a read error is possible. This rearrangement joins TRBV10-2 to TRBJ2-7; TRBD1 is a possible D gene (5 bases). Germline V gene data show CDR1 as WSHSY and CDR2 as SAAADI. This CDR3 region has 16 residues. The CDR3 bases are TGCGCCAGCAGTGAGGCTTATGGACAACCCTCCCACGAGCAGTACTTC. Translating gives CASSEAYGQPSHEQYF.

The chain joins TRBV7-9 to TRBJ2-7; 10 nucleotides agree with TRBD1. This CDR3 region has 17 residues. With 4 bases clipped from V and 3 bases from J, the junction kept 12 bases outside the gene matches. Germline-derived CDR1 and CDR2 are SEHNR and FQNEAQ (reference sequence). Here the CDR3 reads CASSSHQLDRGLYEQYF. The CDR3 region has the DNA TGTGCCAGCAGCTCCCATCAGCTCGACAGGGGGCTCTACGAGCAGTACTTC.

V is TRBV5-1 and J is TRBJ2-1, with 16 bases identical to TRBD2. V lost 0 bases to trimming and J lost 6 bases; unmatched junction nucleotides: 3. Germline CDR1 and CDR2: SGHRS and YFSETQ. The CDR3 spans 17 residues. DNA of the CDR3: TGCGCCAGCAGCTTGGTGGGGACTAGCGGGGGGGCCAATGAGCAGTTCTTC. It codes for CASSLVGTSGGANEQFF.